The present T cell receptor beta chain was sequenced within a study of a mutant IDH1 vaccine in newly diagnosed glioma. Study-level background: Most had both radiotherapy and temozolomide beforehand; others had only one.

Noted time point: week 47, end of study. In the vaccine, a single dose held 300 ug of the mutant IDH1 20-mer peptide, along with topical imiquimod. CDR1 SGHTA and CDR2 FQGNSA come from the germline V gene. The V and J ends lost 4 bases and 1 base respectively, with 11 bases between them. This CDR3 is 15 amino acids long. To note about this clone: What it recognizes is unknown.

Libraries were prepared by immunoSEQ multiplex PCR; TCRdb keeps only in-frame clonotypes and omits some of them. The sample lists tens of thousands of clones, more than 75% occurring once. The gene calls are TRBV7-2 and TRBJ1-5; D uncertain. Sequenced here: PBMCs, sampled from a glioma patient whose treatment included an IDH1 peptide vaccine. This TCR derives from a woman between 40 and 50 years old with glioma. Some clones in this sample may be carry-over from other donors' samples. CDR3 nucleotides: TGTGCCAGCAGCTCCAGCCTTTGGAGCAATCAGCCCCAGCATTTT. Translating gives CASSSSLWSNQPQHF. Full variable domain (rest looked up from reference TRBV7-2 and TRBJ1-5): GAGVSQSPSNKVTEKGKDVELRCDPISGHTALYWYRQSLGQGLEFLIYFQGNSAPDKSGLPSDRFSAERTGGSVSTLTIQRTQQEDSAVYLCASSSSLWSNQPQHFGDGTRLSIL.